This paragraph covers one T cell receptor (beta chain) sequence. Antigen specificity is unknown. This sample is drawn from a study of pediatric ulcerative colitis. Overall study findings and caveats: A couple of rectal clonotypes were found only in ulcerative colitis patients, all of them. Ulcerative colitis patients shared more blood-rectal clones than controls. Acute severe colitis showed lower rectal diversity from clonal expansions.

Blood was drawn at the time of colonoscopy. Sequencing used immunoSEQ multiplex PCR; TCRdb keeps in-frame clones, though not all of them. The sample lists 55,000 to 75,000 clones, around 85% occurring once. Material: blood. The receptor's source is a boy aged 5 to 17 with severe ulcerative colitis.

The CDR3 protein is CASSNTGQSYEQYF. The CDR3 nucleotides read TGTGCCAGCTCGAACACGGGACAGAGCTACGAGCAGTACTTC. The gene calls are TRBV18 and TRBJ2-7; 7 positions match TRBD1. V dropped 6 bases and J dropped 3; count of bases not matched to a gene: 8. This CDR3 contains 14 residues. In germline, CDR1 is KGHSH, CDR2 LQKENI.